This TCR beta chain was obtained from a study of type 1 regulatory T cells. Study summary: T-allo10 is an in vitro-generated, Tr1-enriched CD4 T cell product specific for alloantigen.

In the case of this clonotype: Antigen specificity is unknown.

TCRdb called the reads again in MiXCR, with one record for every CDR3 protein. Of 60,000 to 70,000 distinct CDR3 sequences in the sample, approximately 47% were seen once. General study findings and limits: Tr1 cells had a more restricted TCR repertoire than non-Tr1 cells.

This CDR3 comprises 14 residues. V gave up 3 bases and J gave up 2 bases; unmatched junction bases: 1. Germline V gene sequence: CDR1 SGHVS, CDR2 FQNEAQ. The chain carries TRBV7-8 and TRBJ1-3, with TRBD1 matching 7 bases. This TCR was recovered from a human donor in good health. The sequenced sample was cultured non-Tr1 T cells, either the whole culture or a sorted T cell fraction (not recorded which). The CDR3 DNA is TGTGCCAGCAGCTTGACAGGGACTGGAAACACCATATATTTT. Its protein is CASSLTGTGNTIYF. Using reference TRBV7-8 and TRBJ1-3 for the parts outside the CDR3, the full variable domain is GAGVSQSPRYKVAKRGQDVALRCDPISGHVSLFWYQQALGQGPEFLTYFQNEAQLDKSGLPSDRFFAERPEGSVSTLKIQRTQQEDSAVYLCASSLTGTGNTIYFGEGSWLTVV.